Listed below are T cell receptor beta chains from one sample, sequenced in a study of a mutant IDH1 vaccine in newly diagnosed glioma. Their antigens are not known. Generated by immunoSEQ multiplex PCR, the TCRdb table keeps only in-frame clones and is missing some. The sample lists tens of thousands of clones, about four fifths occurring once. Specimen: PBMCs, collected from a glioma patient whose treatment included an IDH1 peptide vaccine. The receptors derive from a man aged 35 to 55 with glioma. CDR3s include the opening cysteine and the closing phenylalanine or tryptophan. D genes are given only for firm matches. Size is omitted from some rows. Given values are once, few, many or a class for expanded clones.

TRBJ1-4 | . | . | TRBV7-9 | TGTGCCAGCAGCTTAAAAGGGGCCAATGAAAAACTGTTTTTT | CASSLKGANEKLFF
TRBJ1-2 | . | . | TRBV2 | TGTGCCAGCAGTGAGAGCAGGGTTACTAACTATGGCTACACCTTC | CASSESRVTNYGYTF
TRBJ2-7 | . | . | TRBV5-4 | TGTGCCAGCAGCTTGACAGGGTCCTCCTACGAGCAGTACTTC | CASSLTGSSYEQYF
TRBJ1-2 | TRBD1 | . | TRBV27 | TGTGCCAGCACAAACGGGACAGGACTTCCTTTTTATGGCTACACCTTC | CASTNGTGLPFYGYTF
TRBJ2-3 | TRBD2 | . | TRBV6-1 | TGTGCCAGCAGTGGGGGGGGGTGGACAGATACGCAGTATTTT | CASSGGGWTDTQYF
TRBJ1-2 | . | . | TRBV6-6 | TGTGCCAGCAGCAGTGGTACTTGGGAAAACTATGGCTACACCTTC | CASSSGTWENYGYTF
TRBJ2-7 | TRBD2 | . | TRBV9 | TGTGCCAGCAGCGCACTAGCGGGGGACGAGCAGTACTTC | CASSALAGDEQYF
TRBJ2-2 | . | . | TRBV27 | TGTGCCAGCAGTTTATCGAACAGGAACACCGGGGAGCTGTTTTTT | CASSLSNRNTGELFF
TRBJ1-1 | . | . | TRBV27 | TGTGCCAGCAGTTCTACATTCAGGACTGAAGCTTTCTTT | CASSSTFRTEAFF
TRBJ1-2 | TRBD1 | . | TRBV19 | TGTGCCAGTAGTATAGTCCCCGGGACAGTCTATGGCTACACCTTC | CASSIVPGTVYGYTF
TRBJ2-7 | TRBD1 | once | TRBV7-8 | TGTGCCAGCAGCTCACAGAACCCCAGGGGGTCAGGCTACGAGCAGTACTTC | CASSSQNPRGSGYEQYF
TRBJ2-7 | TRBD1 | once | TRBV5-8 | TGTGCCAGCAGCATTTTACAGGGGATCCCCTACGAGCAGTACTTC | CASSILQGIPYEQYF
TRBJ1-2 | TRBD1 | once | TRBV4-1 | TGCGCCAGCAGCTCTTCCCTCATCGGACAGGGGGCGGTCGATGGCTACACCTTC | CASSSSLIGQGAVDGYTF
TRBJ1-2 | TRBD1 | . | TRBV14 | TGTGCCAGCAGCCAGGGACAGTTCTATGGCTACACCTTC | CASSQGQFYGYTF
TRBJ2-3 | TRBD2 | . | TRBV15 | TGTGCCACCAGCAGAGATCGCGGGGAAGCGGGGGGTGCGTATACGCAGTATTTT | CATSRDRGEAGGAYTQYF
TRBJ1-6 | TRBD1 | . | TRBV13 | TGTGCCAGCAGCTTAACCCCACCCGGGACAGGGAGTTTCTCACCCCTCCACTTT | CASSLTPPGTGSFSPLHF
TRBJ2-3 | TRBD2 | . | TRBV5-4 | TGTGCCAGCAGCTTCGTCGGACTAGCCACAGATACGCAGTATTTT | CASSFVGLATDTQYF
TRBJ2-1 | TRBD2 | few | TRBV19 | TGTGCCAGTAGTCCACGCTACGGGGGGGGTGAGCAGTTCTTC | CASSPRYGGGEQFF
TRBJ1-6 | TRBD1 | medium-sized | TRBV27 | TGTGCCAGCAGTCAGGGACAGGGAACCTATAATTCACCCCTCCACTTT | CASSQGQGTYNSPLHF
TRBJ2-2 | . | . | TRBV6-5 | TGTGCCAGCAGTTACTCTTCAGGGGCCAACACCGGGGAGCTGTTTTTT | CASSYSSGANTGELFF
TRBJ2-5 | . | . | TRBV11-3 | TGTGCCAGCAGCTCCTCCGCCAAAGAGACCCAGTACTTC | CASSSSAKETQYF
TRBJ1-1 | . | . | TRBV4-1 | TGCGCCAGCAGCCAAGATTCGAAACGGATGTACACTGAAGCTTTCTTT | CASSQDSKRMYTEAFF
TRBJ2-1 | . | . | TRBV29-1 | TGCAGCGTTGATGGGGACGGCTCCTACAATGAGCAGTTCTTC | CSVDGDGSYNEQFF
TRBJ1-2 | . | . | TRBV19 | TGTGCCAGCCGAGTGCCAGGGGACTATGGCTACACCTTC | CASRVPGDYGYTF
TRBJ1-5 | TRBD1 | few | TRBV27 | TGTGCCAGCAGTCCAGGGGGCGCGCCTCAGCCCCAGCATTTT | CASSPGGAPQPQHF
TRBJ2-6 | TRBD1 | . | TRBV2 | TGTGCCAGCAGTTCCGGACAGGGGGGCTCTGGGGCCAACGTCCTGACTTTC | CASSSGQGGSGANVLTF
TRBJ1-4 | . | . | TRBV7-9 | TGTGCCAGCAGCCAAATGGGGGCAACTAATGAAAAACTGTTTTTT | CASSQMGATNEKLFF
TRBJ1-2 | TRBD1 | . | TRBV9 | TGTGCCAGCAGCGCTTGGGACAGGGGGGGCTACACCTTC | CASSAWDRGGYTF
TRBJ1-1 | . | . | TRBV19 | TGTGCCAGTAGTATCCTGGTGGGGGGCCGAGCTTTCTTT | CASSILVGGRAFF
TRBJ1-1 | TRBD1 | . | TRBV5-4 | TGTGCCAGCAGCTTAGGACAGGGGCGGACTGAAGCTTTCTTT | CASSLGQGRTEAFF